A selection of T cell receptor beta chains follows, all from one sample in a study of Ad26.COV2.S vaccination and SARS-CoV-2 variants. Sequencing was performed with immunoSEQ multiplex PCR; in TCRdb, only in-frame clones are kept and a portion is missing. Of about 680,000 clones in the sample, more than 80% were seen once. Sequenced material: peripheral blood, taken in a trial of Ad26.COV2.S vaccine versus placebo. Every receptor here comes from a person aged 18-60 years who received the Ad26.COV2.S COVID-19 vaccine or a placebo. CDR3s include the opening cysteine and the closing phenylalanine or tryptophan. The D gene is left open where the match is weak. A row's size may be missing; if present it is once, few, many or a size class.

J gene	D gene	clone size	V gene	CDR3 protein	CDR3 DNA
TRBJ2-1	.	.	TRBV5-4	CASSFGDEQFF	TGTGCCAGCAGCTTCGGGGATGAGCAGTTCTTC
TRBJ1-1	.	.	TRBV15	CATSRAPGAPTEAFF	TGTGCCACCAGCAGAGCCCCAGGGGCGCCGACTGAAGCTTTCTTT
TRBJ2-2	TRBD2	.	TRBV19	CASSTPTGTKTGELFF	TGTGCCAGTAGTACCCCGACTGGGACTAAGACCGGGGAGCTGTTTTTT
TRBJ1-5	.	once	TRBV20-1	CSATHSRAQHF	TGCAGTGCTACGCACAGTCGGGCCCAGCATTTT
TRBJ1-1	.	.	TRBV7-2	CASSVFRTGDKFF	TGTGCCAGCAGCGTGTTTCGGACGGGCGATAAATTCTTT
TRBJ2-1	.	.	TRBV18	CASSPQESSYNEQFF	TGTGCCAGCTCACCACAGGAATCTTCCTACAATGAGCAGTTCTTC
TRBJ2-7	.	.	TRBV12-3/TRBV12-4	CASSQGPYEQYF	TGTGCCAGCAGCCAGGGCCCCTACGAGCAGTACTTC
TRBJ2-4	TRBD1	.	TRBV7-2	CASSEGQGLAKNIQYF	TGTGCCAGCAGCGAAGGACAGGGACTAGCCAAAAACATTCAGTACTTC
TRBJ2-7	.	.	TRBV12-3/TRBV12-4	CASSLPDNYEQYF	TGTGCCAGCAGTTTGCCGGACAACTACGAGCAGTACTTC
TRBJ2-2	.	.	TRBV6-5	CASSWATGELFF	TGTGCCAGCAGTTGGGCCACCGGGGAGCTGTTTTTT
TRBJ1-1	.	.	TRBV5-1	CASSLREWNTEAFF	TGCGCCAGCAGCTTGAGAGAGTGGAACACTGAAGCTTTCTTT
TRBJ2-5	TRBD2	.	TRBV5-1	CASSLAGAGGQETQYF	TGCGCCAGCAGCTTGGCCGGAGCGGGAGGGCAAGAGACCCAGTACTTC
TRBJ2-7	TRBD1	few	TRBV16	CASSQAGQGSSYEQYF	TGTGCCAGCAGCCAAGCAGGACAGGGAAGCTCCTACGAGCAGTACTTC
TRBJ1-4	.	.	TRBV14	CASSQAPVEKLFF	TGTGCCAGCAGCCAAGCCCCGGTAGAAAAACTGTTTTTT
TRBJ2-3	.	.	TRBV29-1	CSVGWIGTDTQYF	TGCAGCGTTGGCTGGATAGGCACAGATACGCAGTATTTT
TRBJ1-2	TRBD1	.	TRBV7-2	CASSSATGNYGYTF	TGTGCCAGCAGCTCCGCGACAGGGAACTATGGCTACACCTTC
TRBJ1-3	TRBD1	.	TRBV30	CAWSDRLQGAGNTIYF	TGTGCCTGGAGTGATCGCTTACAGGGGGCCGGAAACACCATATATTTT
TRBJ2-1	.	.	TRBV15	CATSSLLGAYEQFF	TGTGCCACCAGCAGCCTACTTGGGGCCTATGAGCAGTTCTTC
TRBJ1-2	TRBD1	.	TRBV10-3	CAISAGQALNYGYTF	TGTGCCATCAGTGCGGGACAGGCCCTCAACTATGGCTACACCTTC
TRBJ1-4	.	.	TRBV6-5	CASSTQGPNEKLFF	TGTGCCAGCAGTACCCAGGGGCCTAATGAAAAACTGTTTTTT
TRBJ1-4	TRBD1	.	TRBV7-9	CASRRQGAANEKLFF	TGTGCCAGCAGACGACAGGGGGCTGCTAATGAAAAACTGTTTTTT
TRBJ2-2	TRBD2	.	TRBV11-2	CASSHLIRGGSGTGELFF	TGTGCCAGCAGCCACCTAATACGGGGGGGCAGTGGCACCGGGGAGCTGTTTTTT
TRBJ1-6	.	.	TRBV7-9	CASSLASSPLHF	TGTGCCAGCAGCTTAGCATCATCACCCCTCCACTTT
TRBJ2-1	.	.	TRBV19	CASSIVFDEQFF	TGTGCCAGTAGTATAGTGTTTGATGAGCAGTTCTTC
TRBJ2-1	TRBD1	.	TRBV9	CASSAGTGEWQFF	TGTGCCAGCAGCGCTGGGACAGGGGAATGGCAGTTCTTC
TRBJ2-1	TRBD2	.	TRBV7-2	CASSSPGGGGAGEQFF	TGTGCCAGCAGCTCCCCAGGTGGCGGGGGGGCGGGTGAGCAGTTCTTC
TRBJ2-2	.	.	TRBV7-9	CASSTDITGELFF	TGTGCCAGCAGCACGGACATCACCGGGGAGCTGTTTTTT
TRBJ2-7	.	.	TRBV2	CASTGAPTYEQYF	TGTGCCAGCACAGGAGCCCCTACCTACGAGCAGTACTTC
TRBJ1-4	TRBD1	.	TRBV2	CASGDRRQSNEKLFF	TGTGCCAGCGGGGACAGGAGACAGTCTAATGAAAAACTGTTTTTT
TRBJ2-5	.	.	TRBV3-1/TRBV3-2	CASSQEGGPQETQYF	TGTGCCAGCAGCCAAGAAGGGGGACCCCAAGAGACCCAGTACTTC
TRBJ1-1	TRBD1	.	TRBV7-9	CASSLAGGQLNTEAFF	TGTGCCAGCAGCTTAGCGGGGGGACAGTTGAACACTGAAGCTTTCTTT
TRBJ2-1	.	.	TRBV13	CASSLGTSNAKFF	TGTGCCAGCAGCTTAGGGACTAGTAATGCGAAGTTCTTC
TRBJ2-2	TRBD2	.	TRBV9	CASSPVGSGGPQNTGELFF	TGTGCCAGCAGCCCCGTGGGTAGCGGGGGCCCCCAGAACACCGGGGAGCTGTTTTTT
TRBJ2-5	.	.	TRBV19	CASSTPGYQETQYF	TGTGCCAGTAGTACACCTGGCTACCAAGAGACCCAGTACTTC
TRBJ1-6	.	.	TRBV7-2	CASSLAPGSSPLHF	TGTGCCAGCAGCTTAGCGCCCGGCTCCTCACCCCTCCACTTT
TRBJ2-7	TRBD1	.	TRBV30	CAWRLRPGQGSYEQYF	TGTGCCTGGAGACTAAGACCGGGACAGGGTTCCTACGAGCAGTACTTC
TRBJ1-4	TRBD1	.	TRBV4-3	CASSRQGLNEKLFF	TGCGCCAGCAGTCGACAGGGTTTAAATGAAAAACTGTTTTTT
TRBJ1-1	.	once	TRBV6-5	CASSSSLNTEAFF	TGTGCCAGCAGTTCCTCCCTGAACACTGAAGCTTTCTTT
TRBJ1-1	.	once	TRBV6-5	CASSYGLHTEAFF	TGTGCCAGCAGTTACGGTTTGCACACTGAAGCTTTCTTT
TRBJ1-2	.	.	TRBV7-2	CASSPTPRATNYGYTF	TGTGCCAGCAGCCCCACCCCCAGGGCTACTAACTATGGCTACACCTTC
TRBJ2-4	.	.	TRBV27	CASGPGDVLKNIQYF	TGTGCCAGCGGGCCAGGAGATGTCCTTAAAAACATTCAGTACTTC
TRBJ2-1	.	.	TRBV6-5	CASSQLMGSEQFF	TGTGCCAGCAGTCAGCTCATGGGCTCCGAGCAGTTCTTC
TRBJ1-6	.	.	TRBV3-1/TRBV3-2	CASSRADVRDSPLHF	TGTGCCAGCAGCCGGGCGGACGTCAGGGATTCACCCCTCCACTTT
TRBJ1-2	.	.	TRBV5-1	CASRGLYGENYGYTF	TGCGCCAGCAGAGGCCTATATGGAGAGAACTATGGCTACACCTTC
TRBJ1-4	.	.	TRBV7-9	CASSSGPTNEKLFF	TGTGCCAGCAGCTCCGGACCGACAAATGAAAAACTGTTTTTT
TRBJ1-1	.	.	TRBV5-1	CASSRRDSDTEAFF	TGCGCCAGCAGCCGCAGGGATTCCGACACTGAAGCTTTCTTT
TRBJ2-4	.	.	TRBV21-1	CASSPETAKLAKNIQYF	TGTGCCAGCAGCCCCGAGACGGCTAAACTAGCCAAAAACATTCAGTACTTC
TRBJ2-1	TRBD1	.	TRBV5-4	CASRPYRGDEQFF	TGTGCCAGCAGGCCTTACAGGGGAGATGAGCAGTTCTTC
TRBJ1-6	.	.	TRBV27	CASTGDSYNSPLHF	TGTGCCAGCACAGGGGACTCCTATAATTCACCCCTCCACTTT
TRBJ1-5	.	.	TRBV7-9	CASSATGIQPQHF	TGTGCCAGCAGCGCTACAGGGATTCAGCCCCAGCATTTT
TRBJ2-5	.	.	TRBV30	CAWSLAGETQYF	TGTGCCTGGAGTCTAGCCGGAGAGACCCAGTACTTC
TRBJ1-1	.	.	TRBV24-1	CATKSPEAFF	TGTGCCACCAAATCCCCTGAAGCTTTCTTT
TRBJ2-1	TRBD1	.	TRBV24-1	CATSRRQGANNEQFF	TGTGCCACCAGTCGTCGACAGGGGGCTAACAATGAGCAGTTCTTC
TRBJ1-2	TRBD1	few	TRBV6-5	CASKQGAGGYTF	TGTGCCAGCAAACAGGGGGCGGGCGGCTACACCTTC
TRBJ2-2	.	.	TRBV30	CAWSVVAGNTGELFF	TGTGCCTGGAGTGTAGTGGCAGGGAACACCGGGGAGCTGTTTTTT
TRBJ1-2	.	.	TRBV19	CASSIWGTYYGYTF	TGTGCCAGTAGTATTTGGGGGACTTACTATGGCTACACCTTC
TRBJ2-1	TRBD2	.	TRBV4-3	CASSLGLAGGNEQFF	TGCGCCAGCAGCCTGGGACTAGCGGGGGGCAATGAGCAGTTCTTC
TRBJ2-7	.	.	TRBV7-7	CASSLRPGFSYEQYF	TGTGCTAGCAGCCTCCGACCCGGGTTCTCCTACGAGCAGTACTTC